This T cell receptor beta chain was recorded in a study of breast tumors, draining lymph nodes, adjacent tissues. TCRdb re-analysed the multiplex PCR reads in MiXCR, keeping a single row per CDR3 protein. Seen here are about 130,000 distinct CDR3 sequences, 21% observed once, and the top ten hold roughly 2.2%. There are many counts of this clonotype. The antigen is unknown. Samples came from axillary lymph nodes draining the breast cancer. There are 13 residues in the CDR3. From germline, CDR1 is MNHNS and CDR2 SASEGT. Trimming at V came to 11 bases and at J to 3 bases, leaving 10 bases not matched to a gene. Study-wide results and caveats: Compared with basal-like, luminal-like tumors shared significantly more repertoire with nontumor tissue. Compared with lymph nodes, tumors were less diverse; compared with nontumor tissue, more.

This TCR was recovered from a female donor with breast cancer. Some clones in this sample may be carry-over from other donors' samples. The sample comprised axillary lymph node tissue. V and J are TRBV6-1 and TRBJ2-7, with 7 nucleotides matching TRBD1. The CDR3 loop is CAGSGTDLYEQYF. For the CDR3, the DNA is TGTGCCGGATCCGGGACAGATCTCTACGAGCAGTACTTC.